This T cell receptor (beta chain) is from a study of T cells expressing NK-cell markers. Study information: Seven sequenced donors out of eight were HCMV-seropositive, one seronegative.

The CDR3 runs 16 residues. For each CDR3 protein, TCRdb gives one entry from its re-call of the 5' RACE reads, without DNA. The sample data list about 380,000 distinct CDR3 sequences. This receptor was identified in a man aged 18-75 years in good health. The rearrangement joins TRBV12-3 or TRBV12-4 to TRBJ2-3; the TRBD1 assignment by TCRdb is unverifiable without DNA. The sequenced sample consisted of blood T cells: a sorted CD56 or NKG2C T cell subset, CD4+ or CD8+ T cells, or bulk PBMC T cells (not recorded which). The CDR3 is CASRRKGTVSTDTQYF.